The 24 T cell receptor beta chains in this list originate from one sample, sequenced in a study of cytomegalovirus exposure and HLA in healthy donors (dated by TCRdb to 2015 to 2018). The receptor library was made with the immunoSEQ multiplex PCR assay. For the multiplex PCR, a mixture combining 60 forward primers for TCR Vbeta segments and 13 reverse primers for TCR Jbeta segments was used. The source is immuneACCESS, and TCRdb retained only in-frame sequences with V and J called. Part of the clones is not carried over; for the studies checked, unresolved V genes explain less than half of this, and the remainder is unexplained. For this sample the table gives more than 200,000 clones, of which 65% to 80% were detected only once. Jointly, the top ten make up around 0.2% of the sample. Material for sequencing was PBMCs. These TCRs come from a girl aged 2-10 years in good health and CMV-seronegative.

This rearrangement joins TRBV19 to TRBJ2-3, with D possibly matching TRBD2 (7 bases). The V gene lost 5 bases and the J gene lost 2 bases, with 14 bases spanning the gap. Germline CDR1 reads LNHDA; CDR2 reads SQIVND (reference sequence). The CDR3 length is 15 residues. The CDR3 loop is CASSSSGGLTDTQYF. CDR3 in DNA: TGTGCCAGTAGTTCATCGGGGGGCCTCACAGATACGCAGTATTTT.

The gene calls are TRBV6-6 and TRBJ2-7; D perhaps matches TRBD2 (6 bases). Germline CDR1 is MNHNY and CDR2 is SVGAGI (reference sequence). The V end was cut by 2 bases, the J end by 3 bases, with 11 bases between. CDR3 length: 14 residues. The DNA of the CDR3 is TGTGCCAGCAGTTACCTCGGCGGGGTCTACGAGCAGTACTTC. It yields the protein CASSYLGGVYEQYF.

The gene calls are TRBV18 and TRBJ2-5; D unresolved. This CDR3 contains 12 residues. Per germline, CDR1 KGHSH and CDR2 LQKENI. V was cut by 2 bases and J by 5 bases, with 6 bases left in between. The CDR3 region has the DNA TGTGCCAGCTCACCATCAGATGAGACCCAGTACTTC. Translation gives CASSPSDETQYF.

The V and J genes are TRBV5-4 and TRBJ2-1; 8 bases are a match to TRBD1. Germline lookup yields CDR1 SGHNT and CDR2 YYREEE (reference sequence). V shed 2 bases, J shed 9 bases, and the junction held 4 bases outside the gene matches. CDR3 length: 13 residues. The CDR3 DNA reads as TGTGCCAGCAGCTTTCAGGGGGCAACTGAGCAGTTCTTC. It specifies CASSFQGATEQFF.

The chain couples TRBV19 to TRBJ2-1; tentative D call: TRBD1 (5 bases). Germline CDR1 reads LNHDA; CDR2 reads SQIVND (reference sequence). V lost 6 bases and J 0 bases, leaving 12 bases between the germline ends. The CDR3 spans 15 residues. CDR3 nucleotide sequence: TGTGCCAGTAGGTTGGACACGAGCTCCTACAATGAGCAGTTCTTC. Protein product: CASRLDTSSYNEQFF. Based on the CDR3 plus reference TRBV19 and TRBJ2-1, the full variable domain is DGGITQSPKYLFRKEGQNVTLSCEQNLNHDAMYWYRQDPGQGLRLIYYSQIVNDFQKGDIAEGYSVSREKKESFPLTVTSAQKNPTAFYLCASRLDTSSYNEQFFGPGTRLTVL.

In its sample, this clone was seen a few times. The chain combines TRBV18 with TRBJ1-4; D gene unclear. CDR1 and CDR2 from the germline V gene are KGHSH and LQKENI. This CDR3 is built from 11 residues. The ends were cut back, 8 bases at V and 8 bases at J, with 9 bases in the middle. The CDR3 spells CASAEREKLFF. In nucleotides, the CDR3 is TGTGCCAGCGCGGAGAGGGAAAAACTGTTTTTT.

The chain uses TRBV18 and TRBJ1-6; D is unclear. This CDR3 region has 17 residues. V was cut by 1 base and J by 7 bases, with 17 bases left in between. From germline, CDR1 is KGHSH and CDR2 LQKENI. The DNA of the CDR3 is TGTGCCAGCTCACCACGGGGTCAAGGGCGAGGGAATTCACCCCTCCACTTT. Its translation: CASSPRGQGRGNSPLHF.

Note on this clone: This sample includes further DNA sequences coding for the same CDR3. The V and J genes are TRBV5-8 and TRBJ2-7; D unresolved. V was cut by 3 bases and J by 4 bases, with 2 bases left in between. Germline V gene data show CDR1 as SGHTS and CDR2 as YDEGEE. The CDR3 totals 10 residues. As DNA, the CDR3 is TGTGCCAGCAGCTCATACGAGCAGTACTTC. Protein: CASSSYEQYF.

The chain carries TRBV5-6 and TRBJ2-7; D perhaps matches TRBD1 (6 bases). The CDR3 length is 13 residues. The germline V gene encodes CDR1 SGHDT and CDR2 YYEEEE. Trimming removed 5 bases from V and 1 base from J, with 10 bases in between. The CDR3: CASSYQGSYEQYF. The CDR3 nucleotides read TGTGCCAGCAGTTATCAGGGGTCCTACGAGCAGTACTTC.

The chain carries TRBV2 and TRBJ2-7; 12 bases align to TRBD2. With 5 bases clipped from V and 2 bases from J, the junction kept 16 bases outside the gene matches. Germline lookup yields CDR1 SNHLY and CDR2 FYNNEI. The CDR3 runs to 19 residues. The CDR3 nucleotides read TGTGCCAGCAGTTTTATTGAGACTAGCGGGAGTATTGGGCCCTACGAGCAGTACTTC. Protein product: CASSFIETSGSIGPYEQYF. The entire variable domain, with the rest obtained from reference TRBV2 and TRBJ2-7, is as follows: EPEVTQTPSHQVTQMGQEVILRCVPISNHLYFYWYRQILGQKVEFLVSFYNNEISEKSEIFDDQFSVERPDGSNFTLKIRSTKLEDSAMYFCASSFIETSGSIGPYEQYFGPGTRLTVT.

The chain links TRBV5-6 to TRBJ1-2; a possible D gene is TRBD1 (6 bases). V lost 1 base and J 8 bases, leaving 18 bases between the germline ends. The CDR3 is 15 residues long. Germline loops: CDR1 SGHDT, CDR2 YYEEEE. Here the CDR3 reads CASSLPPSGTTGYTF. CDR3 DNA: TGTGCCAGCAGCTTGCCCCCCTCCGGGACAACGGGCTACACCTTC.

This rearrangement joins TRBV4-1 to TRBJ2-1; 12 bases are shared with TRBD2. V gave up 4 bases and J gave up 2 bases; unmatched junction bases: 18. The CDR3 totals 21 residues. The germline gives CDR1 MGHRA, CDR2 YSYEKL. The CDR3 DNA sequence: TGCGCCAGCAGCCGGTTTGTGTTCAGGACTAGCGGGAAACGTCCCTACAATGAGCAGTTCTTC. Translation gives CASSRFVFRTSGKRPYNEQFF.

This clone was seen a single time. The V and J genes are TRBV6-1 and TRBJ1-1; D might be TRBD1 (6 bases). V shed 8 bases and J shed 5 bases, with 15 bases lying between them. Germline assignment: CDR1 MNHNS and CDR2 SASEGT. The CDR3 is made up of 13 amino acids. In nucleotides, the CDR3 is TGTGCCAGCCGACGGGGCAGGGGAACTGAAGCTTTCTTT. This encodes CASRRGRGTEAFF.

V usage is TRBV27 and J usage is TRBJ2-2; D unresolved. The CDR3 has 14 amino acids. In germline, CDR1 is MNHEY, CDR2 SMNVEV (reference sequence). The germline V and J ends were trimmed by 3 bases and 7 bases, with 12 bases remaining between them. The CDR3 coding sequence is TGTGCCAGCAGTTTTTTTGCGGTGAGCGGGGAGCTGTTTTTT. Encoded protein: CASSFFAVSGELFF.

This chain links TRBV7-6 with TRBJ2-6; D might be TRBD2 (6 bases). From germline, CDR1 is SGHVS and CDR2 FNYEAQ. The CDR3 is made up of 16 amino acids. The V end lost 7 bases, the J end lost 0 bases, and 13 bases lay between the germline ends. CDR3 in amino acids: CASMERASSGANVLTF. In nucleotides, the CDR3 is TGTGCCAGCATGGAGCGGGCAAGCTCTGGGGCCAACGTCCTGACTTTC.

The chain couples TRBV7-9 to TRBJ2-7; possible D gene TRBD1, 6 bases. The CDR3 extends over 15 amino acids. Germline loops: CDR1 SEHNR, CDR2 FQNEAQ (reference sequence). V was pared by 4 bases and J by 3 bases, with 16 bases between. In DNA, the CDR3 is TGTGCCAGCAGCTCCGGTGAAGGGACACTCTACGAGCAGTACTTC. Translating it yields CASSSGEGTLYEQYF.

The chain combines TRBV2 with TRBJ2-4, with D possibly matching TRBD2 (7 bases). The V and J ends lost 10 bases and 0 bases respectively, with 28 bases between them. Germline assignment: CDR1 SNHLY and CDR2 FYNNEI. CDR3 length: 19 residues. CDR3 DNA: TGTGCCATCATTTCGCGCTCTTGGGGGCTAGCGGTAGCCAAAAACATTCAGTACTTC. This translates into CAIISRSWGLAVAKNIQYF.

The chain has TRBV6-1 and TRBJ1-6; TRBD1 agrees at 12 bases. Germline V gives CDR1 MNHNS, CDR2 SASEGT. With V trimmed by 0 bases and J by 10 bases, 7 bases remained unmatched. The CDR3 loop spans 17 amino acids. The CDR3 protein is CASSEALGDRGHSPLHF. The CDR3 coding sequence is TGTGCCAGCAGTGAAGCGTTGGGGGACAGGGGGCACTCACCCCTCCACTTT.

The chain combines TRBV19 with TRBJ1-5; no reliable D call. The V end was cut by 9 bases, the J end by 0 bases, with 12 bases between. Germline V gene lookup returns CDR1 LNHDA and CDR2 SQIVND (reference sequence). The CDR3 runs 14 residues. The CDR3 region is CASRGTASNQPQHF. Here the CDR3 DNA reads TGTGCCAGCCGGGGAACAGCTAGCAATCAGCCCCAGCATTTT. Variable domain in full (rest from reference TRBV19 and TRBJ1-5): DGGITQSPKYLFRKEGQNVTLSCEQNLNHDAMYWYRQDPGQGLRLIYYSQIVNDFQKGDIAEGYSVSREKKESFPLTVTSAQKNPTAFYLCASRGTASNQPQHFGDGTRLSIL.

Remarks on this clone: One end of the junction does not line up with germline, which may come from a read error. The V and J genes are TRBV7-9 and TRBJ2-7; 8 nucleotides align to TRBD1. The CDR3 has 16 residues. Germline-derived CDR1 and CDR2 are SEHNR and FQNEAQ (reference sequence). CDR3: CSSSSDVSDRVYEQYF. CDR3 nucleotide sequence: TGTTCCAGCAGCTCAGACGTGTCGGACAGGGTTTACGAGCAGTACTTC.

The chain couples TRBV4-1 to TRBJ2-1; 13 bases align to TRBD2. The germline V gene encodes CDR1 MGHRA and CDR2 YSYEKL. This CDR3 contains 15 residues. V lost 8 bases and J lost 9; bases outside the gene matches: 10. Written as DNA, the CDR3 is TGCGCCAGCGACGAAGGGACTAGCGGGGATATTGAGCAGTTCTTC. Its translation is CASDEGTSGDIEQFF.

This clone was seen more than once but under ten times. V gene TRBV19 combines with J gene TRBJ1-2; 8 bases are a match to TRBD1. There are 12 residues in the CDR3. Germline values: CDR1 LNHDA, CDR2 SQIVND (reference sequence). The ends lost 7 bases at V and 3 bases at J; junction bases unmatched: 1. The chain's CDR3 is CASTGQDYGYTF. The CDR3 region has the DNA TGTGCCAGTACGGGACAGGACTATGGCTACACCTTC.

The chain's CDR3 is CASSPQGGFSYEQYF. DNA of the CDR3: TGCGCCAGCAGCCCCCAGGGGGGTTTCTCCTACGAGCAGTACTTC. This chain uses TRBV5-1 with TRBJ2-7, with a tentative D call TRBD1 (7 bases). The V and J ends lost 4 bases and 0 bases respectively, with 14 bases between them. The CDR3 contains 15 residues. Germline-derived CDR1 and CDR2 are SGHRS and YFSETQ.

About this clone: The sample has other DNA sequences that encode this CDR3 too. CDR3 region: CASSQGQFYGYTF. The CDR3 region has the DNA TGTGCCAGCAGCCAAGGACAGTTCTATGGCTACACCTTC. This chain joins TRBV14 and TRBJ1-2; possible D gene TRBD1, 5 bases. The CDR3 totals 13 residues. The V end was cut by 1 base, the J end by 4 bases, with 7 bases between. Germline CDR1 is SGHDN and CDR2 is FVKESK.